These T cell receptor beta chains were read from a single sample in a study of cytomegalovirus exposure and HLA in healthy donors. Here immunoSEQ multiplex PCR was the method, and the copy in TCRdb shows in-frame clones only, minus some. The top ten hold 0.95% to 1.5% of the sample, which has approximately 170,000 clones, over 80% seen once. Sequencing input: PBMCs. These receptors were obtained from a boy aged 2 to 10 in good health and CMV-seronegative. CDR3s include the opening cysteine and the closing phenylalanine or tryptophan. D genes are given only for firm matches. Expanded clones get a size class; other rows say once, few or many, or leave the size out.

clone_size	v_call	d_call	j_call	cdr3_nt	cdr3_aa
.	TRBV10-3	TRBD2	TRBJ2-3	TGTGCCATCAGGACTCAGACTAGCGGGGGGTTCACAGATACGCAGTATTTT	CAIRTQTSGGFTDTQYF
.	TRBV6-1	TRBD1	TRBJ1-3	TGTGCCAGCAGTGAATTTGGGACAGGGAGGGGTGGAAACACCATATATTTT	CASSEFGTGRGGNTIYF
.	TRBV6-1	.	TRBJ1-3	TGTGCCAGCTCCCGCGGCCAGATTGGAAACACCATATATTTT	CASSRGQIGNTIYF
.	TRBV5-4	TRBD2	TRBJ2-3	TGTGCCAGCAGTCTCCCGGGACTAGAAAGCACAGATACGCAGTATTTT	CASSLPGLESTDTQYF
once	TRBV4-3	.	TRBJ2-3	TGCGCCAGCAGCGCGGGGTACACAGATACGCAGTATTTT	CASSAGYTDTQYF
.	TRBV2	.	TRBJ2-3	TGTGCCAGCACCTATACCGAGGGAGATACGCAGTATTTT	CASTYTEGDTQYF
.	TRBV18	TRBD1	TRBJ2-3	TGTGCCAGCTCACCACCGGGACAGGGGTCAGATACGCAGTATTTT	CASSPPGQGSDTQYF
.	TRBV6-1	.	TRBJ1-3	TGTGCCAGCAGTGAAGCCCCAGCAGGGCAGGGAAACACCATATATTTT	CASSEAPAGQGNTIYF
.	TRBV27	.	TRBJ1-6	TGTGCCAGCAGACAGGTCTTTCACGGTTCACCCCTCCACTTT	CASRQVFHGSPLHF
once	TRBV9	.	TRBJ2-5	TGTGCCAGCAGCGGGAGACCTGAGGAGACCCAGTACTTC	CASSGRPEETQYF
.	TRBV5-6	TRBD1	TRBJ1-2	TGTGCCAGCAGCGTAATGACAGGGGGACTCTATGGCTACACCTTC	CASSVMTGGLYGYTF
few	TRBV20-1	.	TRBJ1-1	TGCAGTGCTAGTCGGAACACTGAAGCTTTCTTT	CSASRNTEAFF
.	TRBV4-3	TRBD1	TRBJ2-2	TGCGCCAGCAGCCAAGGGACAGGATTTGGCACCGGGGAGCTGTTTTTT	CASSQGTGFGTGELFF
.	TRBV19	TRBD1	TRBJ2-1	TGTGCCAGTAGTATTGTGACAGGGAGCAATGAGCAGTTCTTC	CASSIVTGSNEQFF
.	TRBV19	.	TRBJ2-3	TGTGCCAGTAGTATTGCCTGGGGCTCCACAGATACGCAGTATTTT	CASSIAWGSTDTQYF
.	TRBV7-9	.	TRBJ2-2	TGTGCCAGCACCCCCGGGAACACCGGGGAGCTGTTTTTT	CASTPGNTGELFF
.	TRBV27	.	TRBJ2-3	TGTGCCAGCAGTTTTGGTCGGGGGGCAGCTACGCAGTATTTT	CASSFGRGAATQYF
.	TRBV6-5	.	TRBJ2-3	TGTGCCAGCACCACGAGAGGGTTGCTGAATACGCAGTATTTT	CASTTRGLLNTQYF
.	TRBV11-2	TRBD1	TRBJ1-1	TGTGCCAGCAGCTTTGACAGGGCAAACACTGAAGCTTTCTTT	CASSFDRANTEAFF
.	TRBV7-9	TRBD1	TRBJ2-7	TGCGCCAGCAGCTTAGGGCAGGGGGACACCTACGAGCAGTACTTC	CASSLGQGDTYEQYF
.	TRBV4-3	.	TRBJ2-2	TGCGCCAGCAGCCAAGATCCATACACCGGGGAGCTGTTTTTT	CASSQDPYTGELFF
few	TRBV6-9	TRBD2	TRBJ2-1	TGTGCCGGACTAGCGGGAGGGCCCTACAATGAGCAGTTCTTC	CAGLAGGPYNEQFF
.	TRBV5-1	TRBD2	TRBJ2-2	TGCGCCACCTCTTCTGGGCGAGCGGGAGGCCCAACCGGGGAGCTGTTTTTT	CATSSGRAGGPTGELFF
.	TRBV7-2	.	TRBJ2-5	TGTGCCAGCAGTCACACAATAAACTTTGGGAGTGGGGAGACCCAGTACTTC	CASSHTINFGSGETQYF
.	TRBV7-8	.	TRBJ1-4	TGTGCCAGCAGCTTTACGTCTACAGGGGAAAAACTGTTTTTT	CASSFTSTGEKLFF
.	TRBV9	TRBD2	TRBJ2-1	TGTGCCAGCAGCGATTATGGGGCTAGCGGAACGAATTACAATGAGCAGTTCTTC	CASSDYGASGTNYNEQFF
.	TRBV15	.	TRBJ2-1	TGTGCCACCAGCAGAGTTACCGGGAGTAGCGACAATGAGCAGTTCTTC	CATSRVTGSSDNEQFF
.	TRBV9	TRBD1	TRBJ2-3	TGTGCCAGCAGCCCGAGCTTTTATCCCGGGACAGATAGCACAGATACGCAGTATTTT	CASSPSFYPGTDSTDTQYF
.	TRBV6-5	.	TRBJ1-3	TGTGCCAGCTCCCGGACAGTCTCTGGAAACACCATATATTTT	CASSRTVSGNTIYF
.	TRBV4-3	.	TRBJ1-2	TGCGCCAGCAGCCAAGAATATACAGGAGAAGGATATGGCTACACCTTC	CASSQEYTGEGYGYTF
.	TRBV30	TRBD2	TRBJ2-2	TGTGCCTGGAAACTGTGGGGGAGGGCCGGGGAGCTGTTTTTT	CAWKLWGRAGELFF
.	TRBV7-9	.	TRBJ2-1	TGTGCCAGCAGCTTAACAGTCTACAATGAGCAGTTCTTC	CASSLTVYNEQFF
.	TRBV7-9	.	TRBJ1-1	TGTGCCAGCAGCCCAGGTTGGACTGAAGCTTTCTTT	CASSPGWTEAFF
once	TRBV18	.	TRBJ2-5	TGTGCCAGCTCCCTCGGGTCGGGAGAAGAGACCCAGTACTTC	CASSLGSGEETQYF
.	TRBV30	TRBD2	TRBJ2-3	TGTGCCTGGTATGGAGTAGGACTAGCGAGCCCTAGCACAGATACGCAGTATTTT	CAWYGVGLASPSTDTQYF
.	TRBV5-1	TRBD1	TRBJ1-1	TGCGCCAGCAGCTCCCGACAGGGTGTCAACACTGAAGCTTTCTTT	CASSSRQGVNTEAFF